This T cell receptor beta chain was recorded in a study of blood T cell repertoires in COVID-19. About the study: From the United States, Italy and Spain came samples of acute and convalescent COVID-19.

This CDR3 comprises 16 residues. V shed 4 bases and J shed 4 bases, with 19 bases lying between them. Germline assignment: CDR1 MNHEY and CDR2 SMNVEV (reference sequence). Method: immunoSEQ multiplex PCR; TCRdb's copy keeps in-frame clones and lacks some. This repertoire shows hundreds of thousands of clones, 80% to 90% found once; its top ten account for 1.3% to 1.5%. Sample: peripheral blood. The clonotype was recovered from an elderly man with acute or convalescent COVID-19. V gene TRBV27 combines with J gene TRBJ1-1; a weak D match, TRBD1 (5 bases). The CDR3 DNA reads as TGTGCCAGCAGTTCCCCCTACCCGACAGTTACCACTGAAGCTTTCTTT. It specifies CASSSPYPTVTTEAFF.